Following are 13 T cell receptor beta chains from one sample sequenced in a study of shared clonotypes between healthy human individuals (TCRdb year 2020). Library preparation was by the immunoSEQ multiplex PCR assay. Drawn from immuneACCESS, this table holds only the in-frame rearrangements with V and J called that TCRdb kept. Clones are partly lost; checked studies trace under half to an unresolved V gene and leave the rest unexplained. In this sample the table shows roughly 2 million clones, 85% to 95% of which occur a single time. The top ten hold 0.13% of the sample. Sample: naive CD4+ T cells sorted from blood. This specimen's cell subset or site label, interpreted: CD45RA+ positively selected. The receptors derive from a man aged 18 to 30 in good health.

CDR3 protein: CASSPNGMPHDNEQFF. The CDR3 DNA follows: TGTGCCAGCAGTCCCAATGGAATGCCTCACGACAATGAGCAGTTCTTC. The chain carries TRBV28 and TRBJ2-1; D call uncertain. V lost 5 bases to trimming and J lost 5 bases, with 19 bases between them. The CDR3 is made up of 16 amino acids. Germline V CDR1 and CDR2: MDHEN, SYDVKM.

The V gene is TRBV30, the J gene TRBJ1-3; D unclear. CDR1 GTSNPN and CDR2 SVGIG come from the germline V gene (reference sequence). The CDR3 contains 12 residues. V was pared by 2 bases and J by 4 bases, with 6 bases between. CDR3 loop: CAWSPEGNTIYF. Here the CDR3 DNA reads TGTGCCTGGAGTCCCGAAGGAAACACCATATATTTT.

J is TRBJ2-1 and V is TRBV2; 7 bases are a match to TRBD2. CDR3 size: 16 residues. The V gene's germline CDR1 is SNHLY and CDR2 FYNNEI. With 4 bases clipped from V and 7 bases from J, the junction kept 13 bases outside the gene matches. The CDR3 loop reads CASSGVAGNVLNEQFF. The CDR3 coding sequence is TGTGCCAGCAGTGGAGTAGCGGGTAATGTCTTGAATGAGCAGTTCTTC.

About this clone: The same CDR3 is also encoded by other DNA sequences in this sample. The V and J genes are TRBV28 and TRBJ1-2; TRBD1 might be the D (5 bases). The CDR3 is 14 amino acids. The germline V and J ends were trimmed by 6 bases and 2 bases, with 13 bases remaining between them. Germline-derived CDR1 and CDR2 are MDHEN and SYDVKM. In DNA form, the CDR3 reads TGTGCCAGCAGCTTGGCAGGGCCCAACTATGGCTACACCTTC. This codes for CASSLAGPNYGYTF.

The J gene is TRBJ1-5, the V gene TRBV6-1, with TRBD1 matching 7 bases. CDR1 and CDR2 from the germline V gene are MNHNS and SASEGT. V lost 7 bases and J lost 0; bases outside the gene matches: 12. The length of the CDR3 is 17 residues. In nucleotides, the CDR3 is TGTGCCAGCAATGAGGGGGCGACCCTCTATAGCAATCAGCCCCAGCATTTT. Its translation: CASNEGATLYSNQPQHF.

V usage is TRBV6-1 and J usage is TRBJ2-1; 7 bases agree with TRBD1. The trim removed 4 bases at V and 4 bases at J, leaving 7 bases unmatched. CDR1 MNHNS and CDR2 SASEGT come from the germline V gene. This CDR3 comprises 15 residues. Here the CDR3 DNA reads TGTGCCAGCAGTGTCCGGGACAGAGATTACAATGAGCAGTTCTTC. Encoded protein: CASSVRDRDYNEQFF.

The chain employs TRBV7-9 and TRBJ2-3; D perhaps matches TRBD1 (6 bases). CDR3 length equals 17 residues. V was clipped by 2 bases and J by 6 bases, with 21 bases between them. In germline, CDR1 is SEHNR, CDR2 FQNEAQ (reference sequence). The CDR3 spells CASSLYDVAGVADTQYF. The CDR3 DNA sequence: TGTGCCAGCAGCTTATATGACGTCGCAGGGGTGGCCGATACGCAGTATTTT. Full variable domain (missing parts from reference TRBV7-9 and TRBJ2-3): DTGVSQNPRHKITKRGQNVTFRCDPISEHNRLYWYRQTLGQGPEFLTYFQNEAQLEKSRLLSDRFSAERPKGSFSTLEIQRTEQGDSAMYLCASSLYDVAGVADTQYFGPGTRLTVL.

CDR3 bases: TGTGCCAGCAGTTCAGGGAACGAGCAGTACTTC. Translation: CASSSGNEQYF. The chain combines TRBV2 with TRBJ2-7; a weak D match, TRBD1 (5 bases). The CDR3 has 11 residues. Germline CDR1 reads SNHLY; CDR2 reads FYNNEI. The germline V and J ends were trimmed by 5 bases and 5 bases, with 7 bases remaining between them.

Of note for this clone: Distinct nucleotide sequences in the sample also encode this CDR3. The chain recombines TRBV5-1 with TRBJ2-7, with D maybe TRBD2 (5 bases). The V end lost 1 base, the J end lost 0 bases, and 8 bases lay between the germline ends. The CDR3 contains 14 residues. Germline V gene lookup returns CDR1 SGHRS and CDR2 YFSETQ. CDR3 nucleotides: TGCGCCAGCAGCTTGCGGGGAGACTCCTACGAGCAGTACTTC. Its protein is CASSLRGDSYEQYF.

This chain connects TRBV5-1 to TRBJ1-5, with D maybe TRBD1 (6 bases). Looked up from germline, CDR1 is SGHRS and CDR2 is YFSETQ. Trimming removed 4 bases from V and 1 base from J, with 15 bases in between. The length of the CDR3 is 16 residues. DNA for the CDR3: TGCGCCAGCAGCCTGACCCCAGGGGTCAGCAATCAGCCCCAGCATTTT. This encodes CASSLTPGVSNQPQHF.

Concerning this clone itself: This specimen includes other DNA sequences encoding the same CDR3. The V call is TRBV28, the J call TRBJ2-5; unclear D gene. CDR3 length: 12 amino acids. Germline assignment: CDR1 MDHEN and CDR2 SYDVKM. Trimming left V 3 bases short and J 2 bases short, with 4 bases between. The CDR3 coding sequence is TGTGCCAGCAGTTTGTCACAAGAGACCCAGTACTTC. Amino acids: CASSLSQETQYF.

This sequence joins TRBV7-9 and TRBJ2-3, with 12 bases identical to TRBD2. The CDR3 runs to 16 residues. Germline trimming cut 2 bases from V and 5 bases from J; bases unmatched to any gene: 5. Germline loops: CDR1 SEHNR, CDR2 FQNEAQ (reference sequence). The DNA for the CDR3 is TGTGCCAGCAGCTTATTTCCTAGCGGGAGGGGAGATACGCAGTATTTT. This translates into CASSLFPSGRGDTQYF.

V usage is TRBV30 and J usage is TRBJ1-5, with D tentatively TRBD1 (5 bases). V was cut by 2 bases and J by 9 bases, with 11 bases left in between. Germline values: CDR1 GTSNPN, CDR2 SVGIG (reference sequence). This CDR3 has 12 amino acids. Written as DNA, the CDR3 is TGTGCCTGGAGTAACTGGGGGGGGCCCCAGCATTTT. Translation: CAWSNWGGPQHF.